One sample yielded the 29 T cell receptor beta chains listed below, sequenced in a study of cytomegalovirus exposure and HLA in healthy donors. The PCR used 60 Vbeta and 13 Jbeta primers. Produced via immunoSEQ multiplex PCR; TCRdb's table is partial and in-frame only. The sample has some 180,000 clones, around 80% seen once. Sequenced input: PBMCs. The receptor source for this set is a girl aged 5 to 17 in good health and CMV-seropositive.

CDR3 sequence reads: CASSFLGTSGYSYNEQFF. CDR3 DNA sequence: TGTGCCAGCAGTTTCCTAGGGACTAGCGGGTATTCCTACAATGAGCAGTTCTTC. The J gene is TRBJ2-1, the V gene TRBV27; TRBD2 matches 12 bases. The CDR3 has 18 amino acids. CDR1 and CDR2 (germline): MNHEY, SMNVEV (reference sequence). V dropped 3 bases and J dropped 1; count of bases not matched to a gene: 7.

The V and J genes are TRBV5-4 and TRBJ2-7, with 9 bases identical to TRBD2. Germline V gene data show CDR1 as SGHNT and CDR2 as YYREEE (reference sequence). V lost 4 bases to trimming and J lost 2 bases; unmatched junction nucleotides: 7. This CDR3 has 15 residues. The CDR3 sequence is CASSKASGRPYEQYF. CDR3 nucleotides: TGTGCCAGCAGCAAGGCCAGCGGGAGGCCCTACGAGCAGTACTTC.

V usage is TRBV27 and J usage is TRBJ2-5; D remains unclear. The germline V and J ends were trimmed by 2 bases and 5 bases, with 18 bases remaining between them. CDR1 MNHEY and CDR2 SMNVEV come from the germline V gene (reference sequence). The CDR3 has 16 amino acids. CDR3 loop: CASSLVPEARRETQYF. The CDR3, as DNA: TGTGCCAGCAGTTTAGTCCCGGAAGCCCGGCGGGAGACCCAGTACTTC.

This clone was counted between two and nine times. V and J are TRBV7-2 and TRBJ2-1; 13 positions agree with TRBD2. The V gene's germline CDR1 is SGHTA and CDR2 FQGNSA. After removal of 5 bases from V and 8 bases from J, the junction contained 15 bases not matched to a gene. CDR3 length: 18 amino acids. The CDR3 sequence is CASSVYGTSGTSNHEQFF. CDR3 in DNA: TGTGCCAGCAGCGTTTACGGGACTAGCGGGACTTCTAATCATGAGCAGTTCTTC. Full variable domain (rest looked up from reference TRBV7-2 and TRBJ2-1): GAGVSQSPSNKVTEKGKDVELRCDPISGHTALYWYRQSLGQGLEFLIYFQGNSAPDKSGLPSDRFSAERTGGSVSTLTIQRTQQEDSAVYLCASSVYGTSGTSNHEQFFGPGTRLTVL.

The gene calls are TRBV14 and TRBJ2-3; the match to TRBD2 covers 7 bases. The J segment lost 6 bases and the V segment lost 4 bases, leaving 10 bases of the junction unmatched. Germline loops: CDR1 SGHDN, CDR2 FVKESK. CDR3 size: 15 residues. The chain's CDR3 is CASSREGGPFDTQYF. In DNA form, the CDR3 reads TGTGCCAGCAGCCGCGAGGGAGGGCCATTCGATACGCAGTATTTT.

V usage is TRBV4-3 and J usage is TRBJ2-5; tentatively, D is TRBD1 (6 bases). This CDR3 spans 15 amino acids. Between the trimmed V and J ends, which lost 5 bases and 3 bases, there was a span of 16 bases. The germline V gene encodes CDR1 LGHNA and CDR2 YSLEER. The CDR3 reads CASSKQGSTKETQYF. The CDR3 DNA follows: TGCGCCAGCAGCAAACAGGGTTCCACGAAAGAGACCCAGTACTTC.

The rearrangement uses TRBV2 and TRBJ1-1, with TRBD1 identical over 7 bases. Germline V gene sequence: CDR1 SNHLY, CDR2 FYNNEI. The CDR3 has 14 residues. V trimming: 4 bases; J trimming: 4 bases; junction bases outside the gene matches: 6. DNA for the CDR3: TGTGCCAGCAGTGTCGACAGGGATATCACTGAAGCTTTCTTT. Translated, it gives CASSVDRDITEAFF. Combining the CDR3 with reference TRBV2 and TRBJ1-1 gives the whole variable domain EPEVTQTPSHQVTQMGQEVILRCVPISNHLYFYWYRQILGQKVEFLVSFYNNEISEKSEIFDDQFSVERPDGSNFTLKIRSTKLEDSAMYFCASSVDRDITEAFFGQGTRLTVV.

The rearrangement uses TRBV12-2 and TRBJ2-5; whether TRBD2, the table's D call, matches the DNA was not checked. TRBV12-2 is given as a pseudogene. The CDR3 has 12 amino acids. The CDR3 protein is CASRLVGETQYF. In DNA, the CDR3 is TGTGCAAGTCGCTTAGTCGGGGAGACCCAGTACTTC.

The chain links TRBV5-6 to TRBJ1-2, with 9 bases aligning to TRBD1. V gave up 0 bases and J gave up 4 bases; unmatched junction bases: 1. From germline, CDR1 is SGHDT and CDR2 YYEEEE. The length of the CDR3 is 14 residues. In DNA, the CDR3 is TGTGCCAGCAGCTTGGGACAGGGGGTCTATGGCTACACCTTC. This sequence encodes CASSLGQGVYGYTF.

The J gene is TRBJ1-3, the V gene TRBV14; 8 bases fit TRBD1. The germline V gene has CDR1 SGHDN and CDR2 FVKESK. The CDR3 spans 16 residues. J gave up 0 bases and V 4 bases, and 5 bases lay outside the gene matches. CDR3 residues: CASSPRQGHSGNTIYF. CDR3 DNA sequence: TGTGCCAGCAGCCCGAGACAGGGGCACTCTGGAAACACCATATATTTT. The variable domain in full, completed from reference TRBV14 and TRBJ1-3, reads EAGVTQFPSHSVIEKGQTVTLRCDPISGHDNLYWYRRVMGKEIKFLLHFVKESKQDESGMPNNRFLAERTGGTYSTLKVQPAELEDSGVYFCASSPRQGHSGNTIYFGEGSWLTVV.

The chain is built from TRBV6-5 and TRBJ2-2; weak D call: TRBD1 (5 bases). This CDR3 region has 12 residues. Germline CDR1 MNHEY, CDR2 SVGAGI. The germline V and J ends were trimmed by 4 bases and 11 bases, with 11 bases remaining between them. The CDR3 coding sequence is TGTGCCAGCAGTTTAGTAGGGGTCGAGCTGTTTTTT. Protein: CASSLVGVELFF.

The chain is built from TRBV4-1 and TRBJ2-7, with D perhaps TRBD2 (6 bases). CDR1 is MGHRA and CDR2 is YSYEKL in the germline V gene. The V end was cut by 0 bases, the J end by 3 bases, with 15 bases between. This CDR3 spans 16 amino acids. The CDR3 DNA sequence: TGCGCCAGCAGCCAAGACGCGGGCGGGATCTTCTACGAGCAGTACTTC. The encoded protein is CASSQDAGGIFYEQYF.

This chain links TRBV10-3 with TRBJ2-1; tentative D call: TRBD1 (5 bases). This CDR3 spans 13 amino acids. The germline gives CDR1 ENHRY, CDR2 SYGVKD. Trimming left V 10 bases short and J 0 bases short, with 10 bases between. The CDR3 region has the DNA TGTGCCACCCAGGGCGTCTCCTACAATGAGCAGTTCTTC. Residues: CATQGVSYNEQFF.

The chain links TRBV27 to TRBJ1-6, with TRBD1 identical over 8 bases. Losses at the gene ends were 8 bases for V and 10 bases for J; bases not matched to a gene: 7. This CDR3 is built from 13 residues. CDR1 is MNHEY, CDR2 SMNVEV, per germline (reference sequence). The CDR3 is CASGQGYRSPLHF. For the CDR3, the DNA is TGTGCCAGCGGACAGGGATACAGATCACCCCTCCACTTT.

This clone showed up just once. The chain is built from TRBV2 and TRBJ2-1; 9 bases are shared with TRBD1. The CDR3 length is 16 residues. V lost 7 bases, J lost 1 base, and 8 bases stayed unmatched. Germline loops: CDR1 SNHLY, CDR2 FYNNEI. The CDR3 reads CASTGQGGRSYNEQFF. The CDR3 coding sequence is TGTGCCAGCACGGGACAGGGCGGCAGGTCCTACAATGAGCAGTTCTTC.

The chain employs TRBV6-5 and TRBJ2-1; 8 bases match TRBD2. Per germline, CDR1 MNHEY and CDR2 SVGAGI. V trimming: 5 bases; J trimming: 3 bases; junction bases outside the gene matches: 6. The CDR3 loop spans 15 amino acids. CDR3 nucleotides: TGTGCCAGCAGTAAACCGGGACTAGACTACAATGAGCAGTTCTTC. Residues: CASSKPGLDYNEQFF.

V gene TRBV5-1 combines with J gene TRBJ2-1; 8 bases are a match to TRBD2. Per the germline V gene, CDR1 is SGHRS and CDR2 is YFSETQ. The CDR3 contains 15 residues. J gave up 4 bases and V 4 bases, and 7 bases lay outside the gene matches. The DNA for the CDR3 is TGCGCCAGCAGCCCTGCTAGCGGGCCTTACAATGAGCAGTTCTTC. The encoded protein is CASSPASGPYNEQFF.

This clone was seen a single time. This rearrangement joins TRBV28 to TRBJ1-2, with no clear D. The CDR3 spans 13 residues. V was cut by 6 bases and J by 5 bases, with 13 bases left in between. Looked up from germline, CDR1 is MDHEN and CDR2 is SYDVKM. The CDR3 spells CASRYDNGYGYTF. The CDR3 DNA is TGTGCCAGCAGGTACGACAATGGGTATGGCTACACCTTC.

V is TRBV11-2 and J is TRBJ1-2; the D is unclear. Trimming shortened V by 3 bases and J by 8 bases, and 10 bases separated the two germline ends. There are 12 residues in the CDR3. From germline, CDR1 is SGHAT and CDR2 FQNNGV. CDR3: CASSLRGGGYTF. The CDR3 coding sequence is TGTGCCAGCAGCTTGCGGGGTGGCGGCTACACCTTC.

This rearrangement joins TRBV9 to TRBJ2-3, with 16 bases lining up with TRBD2. The CDR3 runs 19 residues. Germline lookup yields CDR1 SGDLS and CDR2 YYNGEE. The trim removed 4 bases at V and 5 bases at J, leaving 13 bases unmatched. The DNA for the CDR3 is TGTGCCAGCAGCCCACTACTGGGACTAGCGGGAGGGCCGGAAGATACGCAGTATTTT. Protein: CASSPLLGLAGGPEDTQYF.

The chain employs TRBV5-1 and TRBJ2-1, with TRBD2 matching 9 bases. Germline V CDR1 and CDR2: SGHRS, YFSETQ. V lost 0 bases, J lost 4 bases, and 5 bases stayed unmatched. This CDR3 spans 16 amino acids. The CDR3 sequence: CASSLASGTLYNEQFF. The CDR3 bases are TGCGCCAGCAGCTTGGCTAGCGGGACCCTATACAATGAGCAGTTCTTC.

This clone was observed a handful of times. The chain joins TRBV30 to TRBJ2-2, with no clear D. V lost 5 bases and J lost 1, with 11 bases in between. Germline-derived CDR1 and CDR2 are GTSNPN and SVGIG (reference sequence). The CDR3 length is 14 residues. DNA of the CDR3: TGTGCCTGGTGCGGAACCATGAACACCGGGGAGCTGTTTTTT. Its translation: CAWCGTMNTGELFF.

The sample holds a few counts of this clone. This chain uses TRBV6-1 with TRBJ1-1, with D uncertain. The CDR3 is 14 residues long. V lost 4 bases to trimming and J lost 3 bases, with 12 bases between them. The germline V gene encodes CDR1 MNHNS and CDR2 SASEGT. The CDR3 DNA follows: TGTGCCAGCAGTGGCGCCCCACCATACACTGAAGCTTTCTTT. It codes for CASSGAPPYTEAFF.

This chain links TRBV28 with TRBJ2-7; 12 positions match TRBD1. The CDR3 has 17 amino acids. CDR1 and CDR2 (germline): MDHEN, SYDVKM. The V segment lost 1 base and the J segment 1 base; nucleotides outside the gene matches: 5. The CDR3: CASSLLPGQGASYEQYF. In DNA form, the CDR3 reads TGTGCCAGCAGTTTATTACCGGGACAGGGGGCTTCCTACGAGCAGTACTTC.

The V gene is TRBV5-4, the J gene TRBJ1-3; tentative D call: TRBD1 (6 bases). Germline CDR1 is SGHNT and CDR2 is YYREEE (reference sequence). The CDR3 loop spans 16 amino acids. V was shortened by 4 bases and J by 0 bases, with 14 bases between the two germline ends. The CDR3 DNA follows: TGTGCCAGCAGCACCCGGACAGCCTACTCTGGAAACACCATATATTTT. Translation: CASSTRTAYSGNTIYF. Full variable domain (missing parts from reference TRBV5-4 and TRBJ1-3): ETGVTQSPTHLIKTRGQQVTLRCSSQSGHNTVSWYQQALGQGPQFIFQYYREEENGRGNFPPRFSGLQFPNYSSELNVNALELDDSALYLCASSTRTAYSGNTIYFGEGSWLTVV.

This clone was detected only once. This chain uses TRBV11-2 with TRBJ1-2; weak D call: TRBD1 (5 bases). CDR1 SGHAT and CDR2 FQNNGV come from the germline V gene. The CDR3 sequence is 15 residues long. Trimming removed 5 bases from V and 8 bases from J, with 21 bases in between. The CDR3 is CASSRQGGRAGGYTF. CDR3 bases: TGTGCCAGCAGCCGGCAGGGAGGTCGGGCGGGAGGCTACACCTTC.

This chain uses TRBV7-9 with TRBJ2-4, with TRBD2 matching over 16 bases. Trimming at V came to 5 bases and at J to 5 bases, leaving 12 bases not matched to a gene. The CDR3 contains 19 residues. Germline assignment: CDR1 SEHNR and CDR2 FQNEAQ (reference sequence). CDR3 sequence (DNA): TGTGCCAGCAGCCTGGGACTAGCGGGAGGGCCTCTCGCCCAAAACATTCAGTACTTC. Translated, it gives CASSLGLAGGPLAQNIQYF.

V gene TRBV4-2 combines with J gene TRBJ2-1; 9 bases are a match to TRBD1. The germline V gene has CDR1 LGHNA and CDR2 YNFKEQ. CDR3 size: 15 residues. V lost 7 bases, J lost 6 bases, and 10 bases stayed unmatched. The CDR3 DNA follows: TGTGCCAGCACCTTCCGGGACAGGGAATTCAATGAGCAGTTCTTC. Protein sequence: CASTFRDREFNEQFF.

The J gene is TRBJ2-3, the V gene TRBV14; D call uncertain. Germline V CDR1 and CDR2: SGHDN, FVKESK. Trimming removed 1 base from V and 2 bases from J, with 10 bases in between. The CDR3 extends over 15 amino acids. CDR3 region: CASSQGARLTDTQYF. CDR3 nucleotide sequence: TGTGCCAGCAGCCAAGGAGCCAGGCTCACAGATACGCAGTATTTT.